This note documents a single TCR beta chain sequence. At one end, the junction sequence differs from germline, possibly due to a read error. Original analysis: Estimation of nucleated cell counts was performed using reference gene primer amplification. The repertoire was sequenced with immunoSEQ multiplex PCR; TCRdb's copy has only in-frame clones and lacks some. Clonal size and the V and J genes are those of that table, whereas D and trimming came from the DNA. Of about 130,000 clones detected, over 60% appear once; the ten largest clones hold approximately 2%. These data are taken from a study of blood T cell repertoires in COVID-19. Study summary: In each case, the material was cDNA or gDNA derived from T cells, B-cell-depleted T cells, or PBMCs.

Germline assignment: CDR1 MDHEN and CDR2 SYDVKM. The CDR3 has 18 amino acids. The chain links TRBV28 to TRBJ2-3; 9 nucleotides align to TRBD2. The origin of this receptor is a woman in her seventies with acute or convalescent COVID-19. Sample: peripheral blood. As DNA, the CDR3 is TGTGCCAGCAGTCCGTACTCCCAGACTAGCGGTAGCACGGATACGCAGTATTTT. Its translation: CASSPYSQTSGSTDTQYF.